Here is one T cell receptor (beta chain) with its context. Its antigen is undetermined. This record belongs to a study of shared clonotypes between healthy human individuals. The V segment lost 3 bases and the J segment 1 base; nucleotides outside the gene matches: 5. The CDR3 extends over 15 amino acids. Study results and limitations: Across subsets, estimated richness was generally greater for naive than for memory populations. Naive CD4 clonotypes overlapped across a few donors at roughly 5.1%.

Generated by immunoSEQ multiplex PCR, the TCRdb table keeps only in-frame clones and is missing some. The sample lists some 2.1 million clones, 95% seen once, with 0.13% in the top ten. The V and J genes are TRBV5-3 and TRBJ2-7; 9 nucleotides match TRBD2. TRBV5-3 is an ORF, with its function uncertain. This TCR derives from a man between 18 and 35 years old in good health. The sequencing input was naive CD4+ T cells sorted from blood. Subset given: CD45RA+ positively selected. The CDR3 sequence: CARSSRLADSYEQYF. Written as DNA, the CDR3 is TGTGCCAGAAGCTCCAGACTAGCGGATTCCTACGAGCAGTACTTC.